This T cell receptor (beta chain) was identified during a study of blood T cell repertoires in COVID-19. Study-wide context: The study drew acute and convalescent COVID-19 samples from the United States, Italy and Spain. The analysed material was cDNA or gDNA that came from T cells, B-cell-depleted T cells, or PBMCs.

Trimming pared 2 bases from V and 2 bases from J, leaving 9 bases between. The CDR3 is 14 amino acids. Germline-derived CDR1 and CDR2 are SGHRS and YFSETQ. Patients from Seattle were sampled longitudinally, starting during active infection. In the study's own analysis: Estimated nucleated cell counts came from reference gene primer amplification. Only in-frame clones appear in the TCRdb table, and some are missing; sequencing was by immunoSEQ multiplex PCR. That table supplies the V and J calls and clone size; D and trimming were determined from the DNA. The sample lists around 280,000 clones, roughly nine tenths occurring once.

This clonotype was sampled from a woman under 40 with COVID-19, enrolled during active disease. The chain combines TRBV5-1 with TRBJ2-3; D uncertain. The sample comprised peripheral blood. CDR3 nucleotides: TGCGCCAGCAGCTTTCCCCAGGTCACAGATACGCAGTATTTT. It specifies CASSFPQVTDTQYF.